The source of this T cell receptor beta chain is a study of blood T cells in healthy people across ages. Study-wide points: One million T cells yielded diversity estimates that were considered underestimates.

Primers used in a second PCR of roughly 6 to 12 cycles were a sample-barcoded 5' primer and a J-beta primer mix. A template-switch adaptor containing 12 random nucleotides labeled each cDNA molecule. Each CDR3 protein gets one entry after TCRdb re-called the 5' RACE reads with MiXCR. Of 800,000 or so distinct CDR3 sequences listed, less than 60% are singletons. To note about this clonotype: Its antigen is not known.

The V segment lost 2 bases and the J segment 7 bases; nucleotides outside the gene matches: 21. CDR1 and CDR2 (germline): DFQATT, SNEGSKA (reference sequence). The CDR3 has 20 residues. Drawn from each donor were ten milliliters of peripheral blood. Material: blood. The J gene is TRBJ2-7, the V gene TRBV20-1; 15 bases are shared with TRBD2. This clonotype originated in an elderly man in good health. CDR3 protein: CSARTPGLAGGGPSHNEQYF. The CDR3 coding sequence is TGCAGTGCTAGAACACCGGGACTAGCGGGAGGAGGGCCCTCCCACAATGAGCAGTACTTC.